This TCR beta chain is drawn from a study of blood T cell repertoires in COVID-19. The V end was cut by 6 bases, the J end by 1 base, with 10 bases between. Looked up from germline, CDR1 is MDHEN and CDR2 is SYDVKM. The CDR3 loop spans 14 amino acids. As handled by the study authors: Reference gene primer amplification gave estimated nucleated cell counts. The assay was immunoSEQ multiplex PCR, and TCRdb's table has in-frame clones only and misses some. V and J calls and clone size are as listed in that table; D and trimming were resolved from the DNA. This sample has 200,000 to 300,000 clones, with 65% to 90% found just once.

This receptor was taken from a man aged 50-60 years with COVID-19, enrolled during active disease. The chain links TRBV28 to TRBJ2-1; weak D call: TRBD1 (6 bases). Sequencing used peripheral blood. The CDR3 region has the DNA TGTGCCAGCAGCCCACAGGGTTCCTACAATGAGCAGTTCTTC. This encodes CASSPQGSYNEQFF.